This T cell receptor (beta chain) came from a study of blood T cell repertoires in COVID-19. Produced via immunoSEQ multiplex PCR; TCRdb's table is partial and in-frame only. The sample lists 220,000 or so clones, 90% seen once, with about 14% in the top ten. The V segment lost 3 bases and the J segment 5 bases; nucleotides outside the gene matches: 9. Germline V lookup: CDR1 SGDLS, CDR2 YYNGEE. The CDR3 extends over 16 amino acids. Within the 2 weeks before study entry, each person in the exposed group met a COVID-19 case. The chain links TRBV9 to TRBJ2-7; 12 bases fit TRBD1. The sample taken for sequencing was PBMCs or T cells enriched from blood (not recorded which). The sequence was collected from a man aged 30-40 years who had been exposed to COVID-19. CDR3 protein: CASSAQGQGAFDEQYF. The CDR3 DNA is TGTGCCAGCAGCGCGCAGGGACAGGGGGCTTTCGACGAGCAGTACTTC.